This note documents a single TCR beta chain sequence. Its antigen is unknown. The data were produced by immunoSEQ multiplex PCR, yet TCRdb's version contains in-frame clones alone and is incomplete. Of about 59,000 clones detected, around 87% appear once; the ten largest clones hold around 5.2%. This entry belongs to a study of OX40 agonist ivuxolimab in advanced cancers. Background on the study: Six ivuxolimab dose levels, 0.01 to 10 mg/kg, were given intravenously every 2 weeks.

The germline V gene encodes CDR1 MNHNS and CDR2 SASEGT. V lost 4 bases and J lost 11; bases outside the gene matches: 7. CDR3 length equals 12 residues. Study findings and constraints: Compared with others, partial responders at 0.1-3.0 mg/kg displayed clonal expansion among the lowest.

This clonotype originated in an adult with an advanced solid tumor such as melanoma, head and neck, liver or kidney cancer. The sample consisted of CD4+ or CD8+ T cells sorted from blood, taken in a trial of the OX40 agonist ivuxolimab. The V and J genes are TRBV6-1 and TRBJ1-1; TRBD1 aligns across 7 bases. The DNA of the CDR3 is TGTGCCAGCAGTGTCACAGGGGTAGACGCTTTCTTT. Protein sequence: CASSVTGVDAFF.